The 24 T cell receptor beta chains below come from one sample, sequenced in a study of breast tumors, draining lymph nodes, adjacent tissues. TCRdb reanalysed the multiplex PCR reads using MiXCR and keeps one entry per CDR3 protein. The sample comprises tens of thousands of distinct CDR3 sequences, roughly 29% of which are singletons, and 7.5% to 10% rests with the top ten. Axillary draining lymph nodes of breast cancer patients supplied the node samples. Sequencing input: axillary lymph node tissue. The receptors were sampled from a female donor with breast cancer. Some clones in this sample may be carry-over from other donors' samples.

This clonotype occurred many times. The chain joins TRBV20-1 to TRBJ2-1; 9 bases line up with TRBD2. Trimming at V came to 3 bases and at J to 5 bases, leaving 8 bases not matched to a gene. The CDR3 covers 15 residues. CDR1 is DFQATT, CDR2 SNEGSKA, per germline (reference sequence). This CDR3 is CSASIGGLADNEQFF. CDR3 bases: TGCAGTGCTAGCATCGGGGGACTAGCAGACAATGAGCAGTTCTTC.

This clonotype was seen at least ten times. The rearrangement joins TRBV10-2 to TRBJ2-5; 9 bases map to TRBD1. CDR3 length: 14 residues. J was trimmed by 7 bases and V by 0 bases; bases with no gene match: 3. Germline V gene lookup returns CDR1 WSHSY and CDR2 SAAADI. CDR3 nucleotide sequence: TGCGCCAGCAGTGAGTCGGACAGGGGAAGGACCCAGTACTTC. Translation gives CASSESDRGRTQYF.

This clonotype has just a few counts. V and J are TRBV7-9 and TRBJ1-4, with 9 positions matching TRBD1. The CDR3 extends over 15 amino acids. With V trimmed by 6 bases and J by 4 bases, 6 bases remained unmatched. Germline values: CDR1 SEHNR, CDR2 FQNEAQ (reference sequence). The CDR3 coding sequence is TGTGCCAGCAGGTTCCGGGGACAGGGTAATGAAAAACTGTTTTTT. Protein product: CASRFRGQGNEKLFF.

The rearrangement uses TRBV5-1 and TRBJ2-7; a weak D match, TRBD2 (5 bases). Trimming pared 5 bases from V and 4 bases from J, leaving 22 bases between. Germline V gene sequence: CDR1 SGHRS, CDR2 YFSETQ. The CDR3 totals 16 residues. CDR3 loop: CASSSKPTTGSYEQYF. The CDR3 nucleotides are TGCGCCAGCAGTTCTAAACCGACTACCGGCTCATACGAGCAGTACTTC.

This clonotype was picked up many times. The chain employs TRBV9 and TRBJ1-2; D may be TRBD1 (6 bases). Germline V gene data show CDR1 as SGDLS and CDR2 as YYNGEE. This CDR3 comprises 20 residues. V was pared by 0 bases and J by 0 bases, with 24 bases between. CDR3 nucleotides: TGTGCCAGCAGCGTAGGAGATTCGACAGGCTATTTTTATTCTAACTATGGCTACACCTTC. This gives the protein CASSVGDSTGYFYSNYGYTF.

This sequence joins TRBV4-1 and TRBJ2-3, with 7 positions matching TRBD2. V was pared by 6 bases and J by 1 base, with 7 bases of the junction left unmatched. Germline V gene sequence: CDR1 MGHRA, CDR2 YSYEKL. This CDR3 has 15 amino acids. The CDR3 nucleotides read TGCGCCAGCAGGTCTAGCGGAGTGGGCACAGATACGCAGTATTTT. Encoded protein: CASRSSGVGTDTQYF.

This clonotype was observed a few times. The genes are TRBV3-1 and TRBJ2-1; TRBD2 aligns across 7 bases. Germline V gene data show CDR1 as LGHDT and CDR2 as YNNKEL (reference sequence). This CDR3 is built from 14 residues. V dropped 8 bases and J dropped 6; count of bases not matched to a gene: 10. In DNA form, the CDR3 reads TGTGCCAGCGGGGAGCGGGGCGGGGGCAATGAGCAGTTCTTC. Amino acid sequence: CASGERGGGNEQFF.

With regard to this clonotype: It is likely a read error, because the conserved phenylalanine at the end of the CDR3 is missing. It is unclear where the CDR3 begins or ends on the DNA, so no DNA is shown, and the CDR3 is as TCRdb lists it. The chain uses TRBV7-3 and TRBJ2-5. Both ends counted, the CDR3 spans 13 residues. Germline CDR1 is SGHTA and CDR2 is FQGTGA. The CDR3 sequence is CASRRKGSKRPST.

This clonotype has at least ten counts. The chain combines TRBV6-2 or TRBV6-3 with TRBJ2-3, with 11 bases fitting TRBD2. Germline loops: CDR1 MNHEY, CDR2 SVGEGT. The CDR3 covers 18 residues. V trimming: 6 bases; J trimming: 2 bases; junction bases outside the gene matches: 13. CDR3 amino acids: CASSQMGTSGSYTDTQYF. The CDR3 region has the DNA TGTGCCAGCAGCCAGATGGGAACTAGCGGGAGTTACACAGATACGCAGTATTTT.

This clonotype was seen ten or more times. The chain couples TRBV9 to TRBJ2-3; D remains unclear. V lost 0 bases, J lost 6 bases, and 11 bases lay in between. The CDR3 is 14 amino acids. In germline, CDR1 is SGDLS, CDR2 YYNGEE. CDR3 sequence (DNA): TGTGCCAGCAGCGTAGCTACTTTCGGGGATACGCAGTATTTT. Translating gives CASSVATFGDTQYF.

This clonotype has ten or more counts. The V and J genes are TRBV28 and TRBJ1-5; D gene ambiguous. V dropped 3 bases and J dropped 3 bases, with 9 bases sitting between them. CDR3 length: 14 amino acids. CDR1 and CDR2 (germline): MDHEN, SYDVKM. CDR3 nucleotides: TGTGCCAGCAGTTTCTACGGGCCCAATCAGCCCCAGCATTTT. Protein: CASSFYGPNQPQHF.

This clonotype showed up many times. The rearrangement uses TRBV19 and TRBJ2-7, with no clear D. CDR3 length equals 16 residues. In germline, CDR1 is LNHDA, CDR2 SQIVND (reference sequence). V shed 5 bases and J shed 5 bases, with 22 bases lying between them. The CDR3 nucleotides read TGTGCCAGTAGTTTCCGGGCCCTCCTGGGAATCGACGAGCAGTACTTC. Translated, it gives CASSFRALLGIDEQYF.

There are many counts of this clonotype. The chain links TRBV9 to TRBJ2-1; D call uncertain. The germline V gene has CDR1 SGDLS and CDR2 YYNGEE. The V gene lost 1 base and the J gene lost 1 base, with 15 bases spanning the gap. The CDR3 has 17 residues. DNA for the CDR3: TGTGCCAGCAGCGTAACTGACCGGGCCCTATCCTACAATGAGCAGTTCTTC. Encoded protein: CASSVTDRALSYNEQFF.

This clonotype was seen at least ten times. The junction and the germline gene differ at one end; a read error may be behind it. The chain is built from TRBV5-1 and TRBJ2-2, with 7 bases lining up with TRBD2. The germline V gene encodes CDR1 SGHRS and CDR2 YFSETQ. The CDR3 contains 15 residues. CDR3 region: CASSRLATDTRELFF. The CDR3 bases are TGCGCCAGCAGCCGACTAGCCACGGACACCAGGGAGCTGTTTTTT.

The table lists this clonotype with many counts. The chain recombines TRBV7-6 with TRBJ2-2; 8 positions match TRBD1. The germline V gene encodes CDR1 SGHVS and CDR2 FNYEAQ. The CDR3 covers 17 residues. V shed 3 bases and J 5 bases; nucleotides not matched to a gene: 11. This chain's CDR3 is CASSLPRQGIGTGELFF. CDR3 DNA sequence: TGTGCCAGCAGCTTGCCTCGACAGGGGATAGGTACCGGGGAGCTGTTTTTT.

This clonotype appeared many times. A junction boundary mismatches the germline segment, possibly from a read error. The chain couples TRBV5-5 to TRBJ2-7; 7 positions match TRBD2. The CDR3 is 14 amino acids. In germline, CDR1 is SGHKS, CDR2 YYEKEE (reference sequence). CDR3 in amino acids: CASSLSGASYQQYF. CDR3 DNA sequence: TGTGCCAGCAGCTTAAGCGGGGCCTCCTACCAGCAGTACTTC.

In this sample, this clonotype turned up many times. V and J are TRBV9 and TRBJ2-5; 9 nucleotides line up with TRBD2. Trimming at V came to 0 bases and at J to 2 bases, leaving 5 bases not matched to a gene. The CDR3 length is 16 residues. Germline V gene lookup returns CDR1 SGDLS and CDR2 YYNGEE. The CDR3 sequence: CASSVVTTSGQETQYF. The DNA of the CDR3 is TGTGCCAGCAGCGTAGTGACCACTAGCGGGCAAGAGACCCAGTACTTC. Using reference TRBV9 and TRBJ2-5 for the parts outside the CDR3, the full variable domain is DSGVTQTPKHLITATGQRVTLRCSPRSGDLSVYWYQQSLDQGLQFLIQYYNGEERAKGNILERFSAQQFPDLHSELNLSSLELGDSALYFCASSVVTTSGQETQYFGPGTRLLVL.

The rearrangement links TRBV7-8 to TRBJ1-5; no reliable D call. The length of the CDR3 is 13 residues. Germline assignment: CDR1 SGHVS and CDR2 FQNEAQ. The V end was cut by 3 bases, the J end by 4 bases, with 7 bases between. CDR3 coding DNA: TGTGCCAGCAGCTTCCAGGCAAATCAGCCCCAGCATTTT. Encoded protein: CASSFQANQPQHF.

This clonotype was counted many times. The chain carries TRBV20-1 and TRBJ2-1; the D gene is possibly TRBD2 (6 bases). Germline-derived CDR1 and CDR2 are DFQATT and SNEGSKA (reference sequence). The V and J ends lost 3 bases and 4 bases respectively, with 16 bases between them. This CDR3 is built from 15 residues. CDR3 residues: CSASAGTGAYNEQFF. The CDR3 DNA follows: TGCAGTGCTAGCGCCGGGACTGGGGCTTACAATGAGCAGTTCTTC.

Regarding this clonotype: A read error may be the cause here, since a much bigger clone is one base away. The rearrangement links TRBV7-9 to TRBJ1-1; D gene unclear. CDR1 SEHNR and CDR2 FQNEAQ come from the germline V gene (reference sequence). V lost 5 bases and J lost 8, with 12 bases in between. The length of the CDR3 is 12 residues. CDR3 DNA sequence: TGTGCCAGCAGCCTCGGGAGGGTGGAAGCTTTCTTT. This encodes CASSLGRVEAFF.

The gene calls are TRBV5-4 and TRBJ2-7, with D possibly matching TRBD1 (5 bases). Germline loops: CDR1 SGHNT, CDR2 YYREEE (reference sequence). The CDR3 has 14 amino acids. Trimming stripped 0 bases from V and 3 bases from J, with 10 bases between. The CDR3 DNA follows: TGTGCCAGCAGCTTGGAACAGGCACACTACGAGCAGTACTTC. It codes for CASSLEQAHYEQYF. Together with reference TRBV5-4 and TRBJ2-7, the CDR3 gives the full variable domain: ETGVTQSPTHLIKTRGQQVTLRCSSQSGHNTVSWYQQALGQGPQFIFQYYREEENGRGNFPPRFSGLQFPNYSSELNVNALELDDSALYLCASSLEQAHYEQYFGPGTRLTVT.

The V call is TRBV5-4, the J call TRBJ2-5; D may be TRBD2 (6 bases). Germline CDR1 is SGHNT and CDR2 is YYREEE (reference sequence). The CDR3 totals 17 residues. V was pared by 4 bases and J by 5 bases, with 24 bases between. In nucleotides, the CDR3 is TGTGCCAGCAGCCAACCCAGCGGGCCCTCGCGGGTTGAGACCCAGTACTTC. Its translation: CASSQPSGPSRVETQYF.

This clonotype was detected ten times or more. This chain connects TRBV18 to TRBJ2-3, with 9 bases identical to TRBD1. CDR1 is KGHSH, CDR2 LQKENI, per germline. The CDR3 runs to 17 residues. V was pared by 5 bases and J by 4 bases, with 13 bases of the junction left unmatched. The CDR3 DNA sequence: TGTGCCAGCTCAGCACGCTTTGGGGGACAGGGACCAGATACGCAGTATTTT. Translating gives CASSARFGGQGPDTQYF.

Ten or more counts support this clonotype. This chain uses TRBV6-6 with TRBJ2-7, with TRBD1 matching over 10 bases. The ends lost 5 bases at V and 2 bases at J; junction bases unmatched: 6. This CDR3 has 15 amino acids. The V gene's germline CDR1 is MNHNY and CDR2 SVGAGI (reference sequence). CDR3 in amino acids: CASSPGTGETYEQYF. The CDR3 DNA follows: TGTGCCAGCAGTCCTGGGACAGGGGAAACCTACGAGCAGTACTTC.